This entry lists 6 T cell receptor beta chains sequenced from one sample in a study of T cell responses to AZD1222 COVID-19 vaccine. The method was immunoSEQ multiplex PCR; TCRdb's version includes in-frame clones alone and lacks a portion of them. The sample contains 100,000 to 150,000 clones, roughly 88% of which appear only once. The specimen comprised peripheral blood, sampled on day 0 of AZD1222 vaccination. These receptors were obtained from an adult in good health.

The J gene is TRBJ2-1, the V gene TRBV3-1 (or the pseudogene TRBV3-2); the D gene is possibly TRBD1 (6 bases). Per the germline V gene, CDR1 is LGHDT and CDR2 is YNNKEL (reference sequence). CDR3 length equals 14 residues. The germline V and J ends were trimmed by 0 bases and 9 bases, with 12 bases remaining between them. The CDR3 DNA follows: TGTGCCAGCAGCCAAGATAGAAGCAGGGGTGAGCAGTTCTTC. Residues: CASSQDRSRGEQFF.

The gene calls are TRBV13 and TRBJ1-2, with 8 bases lining up with TRBD1. The CDR3 extends over 16 amino acids. Germline V lookup: CDR1 PRHDT, CDR2 FYEKMQ (reference sequence). The trim removed 5 bases at V and 5 bases at J, leaving 13 bases unmatched. The CDR3 sequence is CASSNSGGGFAYGYTF. The DNA of the CDR3 is TGTGCCAGCAGCAACTCAGGGGGCGGTTTCGCTTATGGCTACACCTTC.

The rearrangement uses TRBV28 and TRBJ2-1, with 12 bases lining up with TRBD2. Germline V lookup: CDR1 MDHEN, CDR2 SYDVKM. The CDR3 consists of 17 residues. V lost 4 bases, J lost 2 bases, and 6 bases stayed unmatched. The CDR3 bases are TGTGCCAGCAGTTCCCCAGGACTAGCGGGGACCTACAATGAGCAGTTCTTC. This encodes CASSSPGLAGTYNEQFF.

V usage is TRBV27 and J usage is TRBJ2-7; 7 bases match TRBD1. The V and J ends lost 4 bases and 2 bases, in that order; junction bases with no gene match: 5. CDR1 and CDR2 (germline): MNHEY, SMNVEV (reference sequence). This CDR3 comprises 14 residues. The CDR3 spells CASSSQGPPYEQYF. In nucleotides, the CDR3 is TGTGCCAGCAGTTCACAGGGGCCTCCCTACGAGCAGTACTTC.

This clone came up once. The chain recombines TRBV5-1 with TRBJ2-7; 14 positions match TRBD2. The CDR3 sequence is 15 residues long. Germline CDR1 SGHRS, CDR2 YFSETQ. The ends lost 3 bases at V and 6 bases at J; junction bases unmatched: 5. The CDR3 DNA sequence: TGCGCCAGCAGCTCCGGGACTAGCGGGAGTCTCGAGCAGTACTTC. It yields the protein CASSSGTSGSLEQYF.

The rearrangement joins TRBV28 to TRBJ2-5; D call uncertain. This CDR3 is built from 11 residues. Germline lookup yields CDR1 MDHEN and CDR2 SYDVKM. Between the trimmed V and J ends, which lost 8 bases and 7 bases, there was a span of 11 bases. The CDR3 region is CASSNTRTQYF. The CDR3 nucleotides read TGTGCCAGCTCCAATACACGGACCCAGTACTTC.